A selection of T cell receptor beta chains follows, all from one sample in a study of T-cell reconstitution after alpha-beta-depleted transplantation in children. MiXCR was run by TCRdb on the PCR reads, yielding one entry per CDR3 protein. The sample yields 400,000 to 450,000 distinct CDR3 sequences, approximately 41% seen once. The material was PBMCs, obtained before TCRalphabeta/CD19-depleted stem cell transplant. These receptors were obtained from a girl aged 2 to 9 with aplastic anemia, due to receive a stem cell transplant. Each CDR3 is given with its conserved first and last residue. D genes are given only for firm matches. Some rows have no size entry. The others give once, few or many, or a class for an expanded clone.

cdr3_aa: CASSSIGGRGNEQYF
cdr3_nt: TGCGCCAGCAGCTCGATAGGCGGCAGGGGCAACGAGCAGTACTTC
v_call: TRBV5-1
clone_size: .
j_call: TRBJ2-7
d_call: .
cdr3_length: 15

cdr3_aa: CASSLTTNTGELFF
cdr3_nt: TGCGCCAGCAGCCTAACAACGAACACCGGGGAGCTGTTTTTT
v_call: TRBV5-1
clone_size: few
j_call: TRBJ2-2
d_call: .
cdr3_length: 14

cdr3_aa: CASLNSPKGVLDNEQFF
cdr3_nt: TGTGCCAGCCTCAACAGCCCCAAGGGGGTTCTGGACAATGAGCAGTTCTTC
v_call: TRBV2
clone_size: once
j_call: TRBJ2-1
d_call: .
cdr3_length: 17

cdr3_aa: CSSWVISASGRGSISYNEQFF
cdr3_nt: TGCAGCTCTTGGGTAATTTCGGCTAGCGGGAGGGGGTCCATATCCTACAATGAGCAGTTCTTC
v_call: TRBV29-1
clone_size: few
j_call: TRBJ2-1
d_call: TRBD2
cdr3_length: 21

cdr3_aa: CASSLWRGTEAFF
cdr3_nt: TGTGCCAGCAGCTTATGGAGGGGCACTGAAGCTTTCTTT
v_call: TRBV7-2
clone_size: many
j_call: TRBJ1-1
d_call: .
cdr3_length: 13

cdr3_aa: CAWSKRTGGLRQTEAFF
cdr3_nt: TGTGCCTGGAGTAAACGCACAGGGGGTTTAAGGCAGACTGAAGCTTTCTTT
v_call: TRBV30
clone_size: many
j_call: TRBJ1-1
d_call: TRBD1
cdr3_length: 17

cdr3_aa: CSARDRLFPVRDGELFF
cdr3_nt: TGCAGTGCTAGAGATCGACTTTTTCCTGTAAGGGACGGGGAGCTGTTTTTT
v_call: TRBV20-1
clone_size: .
j_call: TRBJ2-2
d_call: .
cdr3_length: 17

cdr3_aa: CSARGGAKNIQYF
cdr3_nt: TGCAGTGCTAGGGGGGGGGCCAAAAACATTCAGTACTTC
v_call: TRBV20-1
clone_size: .
j_call: TRBJ2-4
d_call: TRBD2
cdr3_length: 13

cdr3_aa: CASSRQRGVEQFF
cdr3_nt: TGTGCCAGCAGTAGACAGCGGGGAGTTGAGCAGTTCTTC
v_call: TRBV6-2/TRBV6-3
clone_size: .
j_call: TRBJ2-1
d_call: TRBD2
cdr3_length: 13

cdr3_aa: CASSSKGNTEAFF
cdr3_nt: TGTGCCAGTAGTTCAAAGGGGAACACTGAAGCTTTCTTT
v_call: TRBV19
clone_size: .
j_call: TRBJ1-1
d_call: .
cdr3_length: 13

cdr3_aa: CSAFFDSPNYGYTF
cdr3_nt: TGCAGTGCTTTCTTTGACAGCCCTAACTATGGCTACACCTTC
v_call: TRBV20-1
clone_size: .
j_call: TRBJ1-2
d_call: .
cdr3_length: 14

cdr3_aa: CSVEDLKRYTQYF
cdr3_nt: TGCAGCGTTGAAGATCTTAAGCGTTATACGCAGTATTTT
v_call: TRBV29-1
clone_size: many
j_call: TRBJ2-3
d_call: .
cdr3_length: 13

cdr3_aa: CSARVSSGTEAFF
cdr3_nt: TGCAGTGCTAGAGTTAGCAGTGGGACTGAAGCTTTCTTT
v_call: TRBV20-1
clone_size: few
j_call: TRBJ1-1
d_call: .
cdr3_length: 13

cdr3_aa: CASSTGTSGTYEQYF
cdr3_nt: TGTGCCAGCAGCACTGGGACTAGCGGGACCTACGAGCAGTACTTC
v_call: TRBV5-5
clone_size: .
j_call: TRBJ2-7
d_call: TRBD2
cdr3_length: 15

cdr3_aa: CASNGLDQEFF
cdr3_nt: TGTGCCAGCAACGGACTAGACCAGGAGTTCTTC
v_call: TRBV6-5
clone_size: few
j_call: TRBJ2-1
d_call: TRBD2
cdr3_length: 11

cdr3_aa: CASGNGGTSDYEQYF
cdr3_nt: TGTGCCAGCGGCAATGGCGGGACTAGCGACTACGAGCAGTACTTC
v_call: TRBV5-6
clone_size: .
j_call: TRBJ2-7
d_call: TRBD2
cdr3_length: 15

cdr3_aa: CSAKARLLLWDEQFF
cdr3_nt: TGCAGTGCTAAGGCTCGGCTACTTCTGTGGGATGAGCAGTTCTTC
v_call: TRBV20-1
clone_size: .
j_call: TRBJ2-1
d_call: .
cdr3_length: 15

cdr3_aa: CASRTSYEQFF
cdr3_nt: TGTGCCAGCAGGACTAGTTATGAGCAGTTCTTC
v_call: TRBV12-3/TRBV12-4
clone_size: .
j_call: TRBJ2-1
d_call: .
cdr3_length: 11

cdr3_aa: CSAREGASQETQYF
cdr3_nt: TGCAGTGCTAGAGAAGGGGCGAGCCAAGAGACCCAGTACTTC
v_call: TRBV20-1
clone_size: .
j_call: TRBJ2-5
d_call: .
cdr3_length: 14

cdr3_aa: CASSWGARRLGLQETQYF
cdr3_nt: TGTGCCAGCAGCTGGGGGGCGCGAAGGTTGGGCCTCCAAGAGACCCAGTACTTC
v_call: TRBV11-2
clone_size: many
j_call: TRBJ2-5
d_call: .
cdr3_length: 18

cdr3_aa: CAGREREVTGELFF
cdr3_nt: TGTGCCGGTCGTGAGAGGGAGGTGACCGGGGAGCTGTTTTTT
v_call: TRBV6-1
clone_size: .
j_call: TRBJ2-2
d_call: .
cdr3_length: 14

cdr3_aa: CSAHPGTGGSYEQYF
cdr3_nt: TGCAGTGCCCACCCCGGGACAGGGGGATCCTACGAGCAGTACTTC
v_call: TRBV20-1
clone_size: many
j_call: TRBJ2-7
d_call: TRBD1
cdr3_length: 15

cdr3_aa: CATSDSTTDSGGELFF
cdr3_nt: TGTGCCACCAGTGATTCTACCACGGACAGCGGTGGGGAGCTGTTTTTT
v_call: TRBV24-1
clone_size: once
j_call: TRBJ2-2
d_call: .
cdr3_length: 16

cdr3_aa: CSASGQADQPQHF
cdr3_nt: TGCAGTGCTAGCGGTCAGGCGGATCAGCCCCAGCATTTT
v_call: TRBV20-1
clone_size: few
j_call: TRBJ1-5
d_call: .
cdr3_length: 13

cdr3_aa: CASSHTSVPDQETQYF
cdr3_nt: TGTGCCAGCAGCCACACTAGCGTCCCTGACCAAGAGACCCAGTACTTC
v_call: TRBV28
clone_size: .
j_call: TRBJ2-5
d_call: TRBD2
cdr3_length: 16

cdr3_aa: CASSLSTIYF
cdr3_nt: TGTGCCAGCAGTTTAAGCACCATATATTTT
v_call: TRBV12-3/TRBV12-4
clone_size: many
j_call: TRBJ1-3
d_call: .
cdr3_length: 10

cdr3_aa: CASSHPSRGQLEKKLFF
cdr3_nt: TGCGCCAGCAGCCATCCCTCGAGGGGTCAACTAGAGAAAAAACTGTTTTTT
v_call: TRBV4-1
clone_size: few
j_call: TRBJ1-4
d_call: .
cdr3_length: 17

cdr3_aa: CAMSFGGDEQFF
cdr3_nt: TGTGCCATGTCCTTTGGGGGGGATGAGCAGTTCTTC
v_call: TRBV10-3
clone_size: .
j_call: TRBJ2-1
d_call: TRBD2
cdr3_length: 12

cdr3_aa: CSAGGPPYEQYF
cdr3_nt: TGCAGTGCTGGCGGGCCCCCCTACGAGCAGTACTTC
v_call: TRBV20-1
clone_size: .
j_call: TRBJ2-7
d_call: .
cdr3_length: 12

cdr3_aa: CSARRADNEQFF
cdr3_nt: TGCAGTGCTAGGCGGGCCGACAATGAGCAGTTCTTC
v_call: TRBV20-1
clone_size: .
j_call: TRBJ2-1
d_call: .
cdr3_length: 12

cdr3_aa: CASSDSTGTSAYEQYF
cdr3_nt: TGCGCCAGCAGCGACTCTACCGGGACTAGCGCCTACGAGCAGTACTTC
v_call: TRBV5-1
clone_size: .
j_call: TRBJ2-7
d_call: TRBD2
cdr3_length: 16

cdr3_aa: CASSFRLGTDEQFF
cdr3_nt: TGTGCCAGCAGCTTTCGGCTAGGTACGGATGAGCAGTTCTTC
v_call: TRBV11-2
clone_size: few
j_call: TRBJ2-1
d_call: .
cdr3_length: 14

cdr3_aa: CSARDPGQNQPQHF
cdr3_nt: TGCAGTGCTAGAGATCCGGGACAAAATCAGCCCCAGCATTTT
v_call: TRBV20-1
clone_size: once
j_call: TRBJ1-5
d_call: .
cdr3_length: 14

cdr3_aa: CASSLAWGFELFF
cdr3_nt: TGCGCCAGCAGCCTGGCCTGGGGTTTCGAGCTGTTTTTT
v_call: TRBV5-1
clone_size: .
j_call: TRBJ2-2
d_call: .
cdr3_length: 13

cdr3_aa: CASSPGTNTQYF
cdr3_nt: TGTGCCAGCAGTCCCGGGACGAATACGCAGTATTTT
v_call: TRBV6-4
clone_size: few
j_call: TRBJ2-3
d_call: .
cdr3_length: 12

cdr3_aa: CASSELSSQYF
cdr3_nt: TGTGCCAGCAGTGAACTTAGCTCGCAGTACTTC
v_call: TRBV2
clone_size: .
j_call: TRBJ2-4
d_call: .
cdr3_length: 11

cdr3_aa: CASSQDKGIFTGAKNIQYF
cdr3_nt: TGTGCCAGCAGCCAAGATAAAGGGATCTTCACCGGGGCCAAAAACATTCAGTACTTC
v_call: TRBV14
clone_size: few
j_call: TRBJ2-4
d_call: .
cdr3_length: 19

cdr3_aa: CASSLGALAGGPYEQYF
cdr3_nt: TGTGCCAGCAGCTTAGGAGCCCTAGCGGGGGGACCCTACGAGCAGTACTTC
v_call: TRBV7-2
clone_size: few
j_call: TRBJ2-7
d_call: TRBD2
cdr3_length: 17

cdr3_aa: CASSFERNTQYF
cdr3_nt: TGTGCCAGCAGTTTCGAGAGAAATACGCAGTATTTT
v_call: TRBV28
clone_size: .
j_call: TRBJ2-3
d_call: .
cdr3_length: 12

cdr3_aa: CASSQTVGSDSNQPQHF
cdr3_nt: TGTGCCAGCAGCCAGACTGTGGGGTCAGACAGCAATCAGCCCCAGCATTTT
v_call: TRBV4-2
clone_size: few
j_call: TRBJ1-5
d_call: .
cdr3_length: 17

cdr3_aa: CATSRGGQGNTIYF
cdr3_nt: TGTGCCACCAGCAGAGGGGGCCAGGGAAACACCATATATTTT
v_call: TRBV15
clone_size: .
j_call: TRBJ1-3
d_call: .
cdr3_length: 14

cdr3_aa: CSTARRDNSPLHF
cdr3_nt: TGCAGTACTGCGAGGCGGGATAATTCACCCCTCCACTTT
v_call: TRBV20-1
clone_size: .
j_call: TRBJ1-6
d_call: .
cdr3_length: 13

cdr3_aa: CSVPLAASYNEQFF
cdr3_nt: TGCAGTGTCCCACTAGCGGCCTCCTACAATGAGCAGTTCTTC
v_call: TRBV20-1
clone_size: .
j_call: TRBJ2-1
d_call: TRBD2
cdr3_length: 14

cdr3_aa: CASASGASSTDTQF
cdr3_nt: TGTGCCAGCGCATCAGGGGCTTCAAGCACAGATACGCAGTTT
v_call: TRBV18
clone_size: once
j_call: TRBJ2-3
d_call: .
cdr3_length: 14

cdr3_aa: CASSLYRLSNQPQHF
cdr3_nt: TGCGCCAGCAGCCTATACAGACTTAGCAATCAGCCCCAGCATTTT
v_call: TRBV5-1
clone_size: .
j_call: TRBJ1-5
d_call: .
cdr3_length: 15

cdr3_aa: CSAAEAVPSTDTQYF
cdr3_nt: TGCAGTGCCGCCGAGGCGGTCCCCAGCACAGATACGCAGTATTTT
v_call: TRBV20-1
clone_size: few
j_call: TRBJ2-3
d_call: .
cdr3_length: 15

cdr3_aa: CASSSTGTTETQYF
cdr3_nt: TGTGCCAGCAGCTCGACCGGGACTACGGAGACCCAGTACTTC
v_call: TRBV7-2
clone_size: few
j_call: TRBJ2-5
d_call: TRBD2
cdr3_length: 14

cdr3_aa: CASSLEEGRTLEQYF
cdr3_nt: TGCGCCAGCAGCCTGGAGGAGGGACGGACTCTTGAGCAGTACTTC
v_call: TRBV5-1
clone_size: few
j_call: TRBJ2-7
d_call: .
cdr3_length: 15

cdr3_aa: CASSHGELFF
cdr3_nt: TGTGCCAGCAGCCACGGGGAGCTGTTTTTT
v_call: TRBV12-3/TRBV12-4
clone_size: many
j_call: TRBJ2-2
d_call: .
cdr3_length: 10

cdr3_aa: CSAKKDVGYTF
cdr3_nt: TGCAGCGCCAAGAAAGATGTTGGCTACACCTTC
v_call: TRBV29-1
clone_size: many
j_call: TRBJ1-2
d_call: .
cdr3_length: 11

cdr3_aa: CASSPQVAGGQPQHF
cdr3_nt: TGTGCCAGCAGCCCCCAGGTGGCCGGCGGTCAGCCCCAGCATTTT
v_call: TRBV7-2
clone_size: .
j_call: TRBJ1-5
d_call: .
cdr3_length: 15

cdr3_aa: CASSGTASGANVLTF
cdr3_nt: TGCGCCAGCAGCGGTACAGCCTCTGGGGCCAACGTCCTGACTTTC
v_call: TRBV5-1
clone_size: .
j_call: TRBJ2-6
d_call: .
cdr3_length: 15

cdr3_aa: CASLRGNYGYTF
cdr3_nt: TGTGCCAGCCTGAGGGGAAACTATGGCTACACCTTC
v_call: TRBV2
clone_size: few
j_call: TRBJ1-2
d_call: .
cdr3_length: 12